This note documents a single T cell receptor (beta chain) sequence. In the original workflow: Estimates of nucleated cell counts were drawn from the amplification of reference gene primers. Some clones are missing from TCRdb's copy, which holds only in-frame ones; the method was immunoSEQ multiplex PCR. V and J calls plus clone size are reproduced from that table; the DNA served to infer D and trimming. The sample lists more than 300,000 clones, 85% to 95% seen once, with 3.9% in the top ten. The data were obtained in a study of blood T cell repertoires in COVID-19. Clinical history as reported by participants underpinned cohort assignment. All exposed participants met a person with COVID-19 within 2 weeks before entering the study. The J segment lost 2 bases and the V segment lost 6 bases, leaving 6 bases of the junction unmatched. This CDR3 contains 14 residues. The germline gives CDR1 MNHEY, CDR2 SVGAGI.

The sequencing input was PBMCs or T cells enriched from blood (not recorded which). The sequence was collected from a woman aged 25 to 45 who had been exposed to COVID-19. This chain connects TRBV6-5 to TRBJ2-7, with 8 bases fitting TRBD1. DNA of the CDR3: TGTGCCAGCAGCCATAGGGACAGGACCTACGAGCAGTACTTC. Translated: CASSHRDRTYEQYF.